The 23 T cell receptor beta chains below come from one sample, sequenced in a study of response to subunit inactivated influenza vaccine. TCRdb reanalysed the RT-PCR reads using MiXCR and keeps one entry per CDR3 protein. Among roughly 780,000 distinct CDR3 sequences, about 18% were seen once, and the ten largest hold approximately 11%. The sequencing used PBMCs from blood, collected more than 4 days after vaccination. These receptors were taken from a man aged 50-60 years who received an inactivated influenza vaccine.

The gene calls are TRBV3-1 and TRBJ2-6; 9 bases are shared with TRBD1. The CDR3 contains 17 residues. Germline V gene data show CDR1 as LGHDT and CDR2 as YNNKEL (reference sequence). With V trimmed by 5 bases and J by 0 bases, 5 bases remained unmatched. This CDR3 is CASSEGQGYSGANVLTF. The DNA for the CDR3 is TGTGCCAGCAGCGAGGGACAGGGCTACTCTGGGGCCAACGTCCTGACTTTC.

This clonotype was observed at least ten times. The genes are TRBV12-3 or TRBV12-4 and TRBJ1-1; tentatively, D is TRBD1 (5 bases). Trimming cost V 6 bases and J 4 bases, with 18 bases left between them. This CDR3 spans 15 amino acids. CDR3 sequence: CASSPGTLGSTEAFF. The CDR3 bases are TGTGCCAGCAGCCCTGGGACCCTGGGGAGCACTGAAGCTTTCTTT.

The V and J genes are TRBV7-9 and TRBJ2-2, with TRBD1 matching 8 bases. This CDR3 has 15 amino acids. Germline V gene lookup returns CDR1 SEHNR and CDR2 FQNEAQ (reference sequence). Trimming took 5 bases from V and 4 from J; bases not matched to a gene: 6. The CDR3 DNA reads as TGTGCCAGCAGCCATGACAGGGGACCCACCGGGGAGCTGTTTTTT. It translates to CASSHDRGPTGELFF.

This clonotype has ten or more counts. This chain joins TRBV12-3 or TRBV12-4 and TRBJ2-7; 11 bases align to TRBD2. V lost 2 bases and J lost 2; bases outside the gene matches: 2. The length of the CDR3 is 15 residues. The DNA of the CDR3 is TGTGCCAGCAGTTTATCTAGCGGGGGGACCTACGAGCAGTACTTC. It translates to CASSLSSGGTYEQYF.

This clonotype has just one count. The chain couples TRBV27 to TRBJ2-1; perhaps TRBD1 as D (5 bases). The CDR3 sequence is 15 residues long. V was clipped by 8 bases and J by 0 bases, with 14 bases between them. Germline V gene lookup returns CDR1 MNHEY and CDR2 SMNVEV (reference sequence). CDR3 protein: CASCKGVSSYNEQFF. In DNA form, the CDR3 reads TGTGCCAGCTGCAAAGGGGTTAGCTCCTACAATGAGCAGTTCTTC.

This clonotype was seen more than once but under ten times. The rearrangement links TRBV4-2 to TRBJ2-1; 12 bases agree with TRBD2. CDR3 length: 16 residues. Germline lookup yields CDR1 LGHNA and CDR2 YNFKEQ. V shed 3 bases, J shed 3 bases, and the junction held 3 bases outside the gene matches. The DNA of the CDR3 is TGTGCCAGCAGCCAGAGGACTAGCGGGAACTACAATGAGCAGTTCTTC. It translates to CASSQRTSGNYNEQFF.

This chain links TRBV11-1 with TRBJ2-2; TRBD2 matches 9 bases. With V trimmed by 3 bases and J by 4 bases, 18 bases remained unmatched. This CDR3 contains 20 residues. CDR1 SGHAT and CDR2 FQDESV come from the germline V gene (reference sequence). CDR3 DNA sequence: TGTGCCAGCAGCTTCCAGCGCTCCGGGACTAGCATTTGGCGCACCGGGGAGCTGTTTTTT. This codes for CASSFQRSGTSIWRTGELFF. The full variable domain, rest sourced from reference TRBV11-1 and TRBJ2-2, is EAEVAQSPRYKITEKSQAVAFWCDPISGHATLYWYRQILGQGPELLVQFQDESVVDDSQLPKDRFSAERLKGVDSTLKIQPAELGDSAMYLCASSFQRSGTSIWRTGELFFGEGSRLTVL.

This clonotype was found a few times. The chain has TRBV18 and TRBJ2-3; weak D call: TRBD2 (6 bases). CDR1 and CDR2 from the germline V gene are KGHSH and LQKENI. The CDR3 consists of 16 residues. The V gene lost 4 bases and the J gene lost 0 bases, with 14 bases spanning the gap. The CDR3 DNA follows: TGTGCCAGCTCACTGGGGATAGCGGAAAGCACAGATACGCAGTATTTT. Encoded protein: CASSLGIAESTDTQYF.

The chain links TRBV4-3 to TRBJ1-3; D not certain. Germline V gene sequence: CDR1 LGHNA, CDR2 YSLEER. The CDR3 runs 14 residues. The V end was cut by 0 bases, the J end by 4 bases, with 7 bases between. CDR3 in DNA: TGCGCCAGCAGCCAAGATCGTACAGGAAACACCATATATTTT. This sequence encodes CASSQDRTGNTIYF.

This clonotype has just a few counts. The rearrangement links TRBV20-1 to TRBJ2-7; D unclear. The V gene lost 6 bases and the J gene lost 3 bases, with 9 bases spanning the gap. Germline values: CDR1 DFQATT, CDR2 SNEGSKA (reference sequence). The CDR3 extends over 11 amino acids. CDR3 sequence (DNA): TGCAGTGCGGACCAGGTCTACGAGCAGTACTTC. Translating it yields CSADQVYEQYF.

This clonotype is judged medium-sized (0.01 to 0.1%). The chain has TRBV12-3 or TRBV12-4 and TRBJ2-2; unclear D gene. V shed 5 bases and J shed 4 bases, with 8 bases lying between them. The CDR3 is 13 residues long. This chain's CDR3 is CASSPRRTGELFF. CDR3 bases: TGTGCCAGCAGTCCCCGCCGCACCGGGGAGCTGTTTTTT.

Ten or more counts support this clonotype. The CDR3 DNA reads TGCAGTGCTGTCCCCGGGAGAGCGGACCAAGAGACCCAGTACTTC. Translation gives CSAVPGRADQETQYF. The chain recombines TRBV20-1 with TRBJ2-5; D may be TRBD2 (6 bases). Per the germline V gene, CDR1 is DFQATT and CDR2 is SNEGSKA (reference sequence). Trimming pared 5 bases from V and 0 bases from J, leaving 16 bases between. This CDR3 has 15 amino acids.

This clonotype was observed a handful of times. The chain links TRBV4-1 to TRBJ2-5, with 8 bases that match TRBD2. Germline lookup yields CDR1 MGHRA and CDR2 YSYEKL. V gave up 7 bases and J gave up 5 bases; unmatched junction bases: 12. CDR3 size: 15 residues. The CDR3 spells CASTLSGLAYETQYF. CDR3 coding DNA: TGCGCCAGCACCTTAAGCGGACTAGCCTACGAGACCCAGTACTTC.

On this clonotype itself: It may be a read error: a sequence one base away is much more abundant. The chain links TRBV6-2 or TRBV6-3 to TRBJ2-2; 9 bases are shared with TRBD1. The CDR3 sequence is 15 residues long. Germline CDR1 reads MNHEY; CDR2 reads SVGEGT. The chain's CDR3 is CDSSPPGQGTGELFF. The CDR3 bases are TGTGACAGCAGTCCACCGGGACAGGGCACCGGGGAGCTGTTTTTT.

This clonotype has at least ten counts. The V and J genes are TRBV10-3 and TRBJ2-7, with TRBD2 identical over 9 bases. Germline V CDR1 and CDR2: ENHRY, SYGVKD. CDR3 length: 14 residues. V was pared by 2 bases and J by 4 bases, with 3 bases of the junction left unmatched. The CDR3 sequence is CAISEAGGTYEQYF. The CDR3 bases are TGTGCCATCAGTGAGGCGGGAGGGACATACGAGCAGTACTTC.

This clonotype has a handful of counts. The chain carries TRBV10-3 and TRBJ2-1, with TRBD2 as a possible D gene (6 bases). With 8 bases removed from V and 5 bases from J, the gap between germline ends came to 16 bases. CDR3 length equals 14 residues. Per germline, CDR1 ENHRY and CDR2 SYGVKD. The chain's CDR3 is CAIWSSDSNNEQFF. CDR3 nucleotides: TGTGCCATCTGGTCTAGCGATTCGAACAATGAGCAGTTCTTC.

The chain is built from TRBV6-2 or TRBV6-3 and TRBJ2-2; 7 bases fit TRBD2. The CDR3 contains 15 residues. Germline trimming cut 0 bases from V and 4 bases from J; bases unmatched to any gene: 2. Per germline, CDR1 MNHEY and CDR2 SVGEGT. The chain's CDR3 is CASSYSWGGTGELFF. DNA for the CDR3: TGTGCCAGCAGTTACTCATGGGGGGGCACCGGGGAGCTGTTTTTT.

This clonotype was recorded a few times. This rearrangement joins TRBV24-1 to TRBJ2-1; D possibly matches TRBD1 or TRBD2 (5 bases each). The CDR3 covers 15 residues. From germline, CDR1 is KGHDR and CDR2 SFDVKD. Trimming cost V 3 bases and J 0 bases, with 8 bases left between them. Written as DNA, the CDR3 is TGTGCCACCAGTGATACCGGGACCTCCTACAATGAGCAGTTCTTC. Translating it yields CATSDTGTSYNEQFF.

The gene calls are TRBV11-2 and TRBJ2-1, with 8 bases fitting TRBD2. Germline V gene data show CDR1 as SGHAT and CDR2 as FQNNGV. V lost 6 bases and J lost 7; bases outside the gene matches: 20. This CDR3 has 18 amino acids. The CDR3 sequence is CASRYRGGSGRAGNEQFF. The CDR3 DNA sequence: TGTGCCAGCAGGTATAGGGGAGGTTCCGGGAGGGCCGGGAATGAGCAGTTCTTC.

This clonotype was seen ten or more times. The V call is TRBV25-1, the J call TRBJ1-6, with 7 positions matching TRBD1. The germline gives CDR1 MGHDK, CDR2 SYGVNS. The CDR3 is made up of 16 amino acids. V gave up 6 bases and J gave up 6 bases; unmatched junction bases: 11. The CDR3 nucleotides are TGTGCCAGCAGCGAGACAGGGAAACTACTTAATTCACCCCTCCACTTT. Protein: CASSETGKLLNSPLHF.

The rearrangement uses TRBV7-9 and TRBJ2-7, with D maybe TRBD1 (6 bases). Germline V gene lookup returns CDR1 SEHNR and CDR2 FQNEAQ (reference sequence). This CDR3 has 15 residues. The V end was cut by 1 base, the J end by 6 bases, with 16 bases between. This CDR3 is CASSLGTGINSEQYF. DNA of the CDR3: TGTGCCAGCAGCTTAGGTACAGGGATAAACAGCGAGCAGTACTTC.

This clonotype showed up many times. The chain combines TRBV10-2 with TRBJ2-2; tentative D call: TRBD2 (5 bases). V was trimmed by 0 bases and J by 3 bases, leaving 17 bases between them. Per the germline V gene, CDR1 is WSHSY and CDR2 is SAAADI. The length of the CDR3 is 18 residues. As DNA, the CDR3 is TGCGCCAGCAGTGAGTCGTCGATCGCGGGCCGGGACACCGGGGAGCTGTTTTTT. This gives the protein CASSESSIAGRDTGELFF.

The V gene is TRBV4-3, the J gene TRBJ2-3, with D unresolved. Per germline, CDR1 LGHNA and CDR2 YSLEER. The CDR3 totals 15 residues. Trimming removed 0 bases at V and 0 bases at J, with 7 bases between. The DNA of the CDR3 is TGCGCCAGCAGCCAAGATGGGGTTAGCACAGATACGCAGTATTTT. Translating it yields CASSQDGVSTDTQYF.